This T cell receptor (beta chain) was sequenced during a study of blood T cell repertoires in COVID-19. This table comes from immunoSEQ multiplex PCR, and its TCRdb copy is limited to in-frame clones, with some not included. The table shows approximately 230,000 clones, with around 89% occurring only once. CDR3 length: 16 residues. The germline V gene has CDR1 SGHRS and CDR2 YFSETQ. With 4 bases removed from V and 2 bases from J, the gap between germline ends came to 19 bases. Source material: peripheral blood. The source is a woman in her twenties or thirties with COVID-19, enrolled during active disease. The chain has TRBV5-1 and TRBJ2-7, with TRBD2 as a possible D gene (6 bases). The CDR3 sequence: CASSHAGAGYPYEQYV. Written as DNA, the CDR3 is TGCGCCAGCAGCCACGCTGGCGCGGGATACCCCTACGAGCAGTACGTC.